The clone carrying this T cell receptor (beta chain) has only a few counts. Its cognate antigen is unknown. Together with a sample-barcoded 5' primer, a J-beta primer mix was included in a second PCR lasting about 7 to 11 cycles. TCRdb re-called the 5' RACE reads through MiXCR, storing one row per CDR3 protein. The data contain 1.6 million or so distinct CDR3 sequences, approximately 32% of them singletons. This CDR3 region has 16 residues. Germline CDR1 reads LNHNV; CDR2 reads YYDKDF (reference sequence). Trimming shortened V by 0 bases and J by 7 bases, and 16 bases separated the two germline ends. Each sample had at least 6 million PBMCs isolated. The source of the sample is a study of blood T cells in healthy people across ages. General observations from the study: In older individuals, TCR beta diversity per million T cells was lower, falling roughly linearly with age. A greater number of naive CD4+ cells and higher diversity distinguished long-lived donors from aged donors.

The material sequenced was blood. This rearrangement joins TRBV15 to TRBJ2-1, with a tentative D call TRBD1 (6 bases). This sequence was found in a woman between 25 and 40 years old in good health. The CDR3 DNA is TGTGCCACCAGCAGAGATCCGAAGGGGGTGATGAATGAGCAGTTCTTC. Translated: CATSRDPKGVMNEQFF.